The TCR beta chain described here comes from a study of PD-1 blockade in classical Hodgkin lymphoma. Findings of the study overall: The causes of the repertoire differences, possibly disease activity or prior therapy, remain undefined. Diminished baseline TCR diversity has been reported in newly diagnosed patients relative to healthy donors.

Regarding time point: newly diagnosed, previously untreated cHL patient sample. Magnetic negative selection was used to purify CD4+ T cells from thawed PBMCs. Comparison used PBMCs from newly diagnosed, untreated classical Hodgkin lymphoma. With respect to this clone: No antigen is known for it.

The protocol was immunoSEQ multiplex PCR, while the TCRdb copy is restricted to in-frame clones and leaves out a portion. Of 24,000 or so clones listed, about 90% were seen once; the top ten hold about 0.54%. The source material was CD4+ T cells from blood. The origin of this receptor is a human donor with classical Hodgkin lymphoma.

CDR3 protein: CASSLKQGSSSYNSPLHF. In nucleotides, the CDR3 is TGTGCCAGCAGCTTAAAACAGGGCAGCAGCTCCTATAATTCACCCCTCCACTTT. V usage is TRBV7-6 and J usage is TRBJ1-6; a possible D gene is TRBD1 (6 bases). Trimming cost V 2 bases and J 0 bases, with 14 bases left between them. From germline, CDR1 is SGHVS and CDR2 FNYEAQ. The CDR3 is 18 amino acids. Combining the CDR3 with reference TRBV7-6 and TRBJ1-6 gives the whole variable domain GAGVSQSPRYKVTKRGQDVALRCDPISGHVSLYWYRQALGQGPEFLTYFNYEAQQDKSGLPNDRFSAERPEGSISTLTIQRTEQRDSAMYRCASSLKQGSSSYNSPLHFGNGTRLTVT.